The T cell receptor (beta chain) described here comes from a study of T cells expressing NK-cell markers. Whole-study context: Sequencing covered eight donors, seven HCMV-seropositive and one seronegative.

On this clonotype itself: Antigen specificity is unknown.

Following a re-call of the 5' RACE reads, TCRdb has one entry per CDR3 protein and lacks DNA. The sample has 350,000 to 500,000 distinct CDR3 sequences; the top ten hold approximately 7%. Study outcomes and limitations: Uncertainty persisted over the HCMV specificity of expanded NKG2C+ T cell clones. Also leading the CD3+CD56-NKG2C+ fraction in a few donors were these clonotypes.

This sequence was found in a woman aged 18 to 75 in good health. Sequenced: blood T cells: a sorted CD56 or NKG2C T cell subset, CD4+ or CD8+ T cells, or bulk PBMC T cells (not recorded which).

CDR3 sequence reads: CASSLDYPNRIHTGELFF. The chain has TRBV28 and TRBJ2-2. CDR1 is MDHEN and CDR2 is SYDVKM in the germline V gene. CDR3 length: 18 amino acids.